Below are 10 T cell receptor beta chains sequenced from a single sample in a study of blood T cell repertoires in COVID-19. The data were produced by immunoSEQ multiplex PCR, yet TCRdb's version contains in-frame clones alone and is incomplete. The data hold roughly 390,000 clones, with about 85% observed a single time. Input material: peripheral blood. The receptors were sampled from a woman in her late teens or twenties with acute or convalescent COVID-19.

The V gene is TRBV9, the J gene TRBJ2-1; D call uncertain. This CDR3 has 16 residues. Germline CDR1 SGDLS, CDR2 YYNGEE. V lost 4 bases and J lost 0, with 14 bases in between. The CDR3 loop is CASSRLSGYSYNEQFF. The CDR3, as DNA: TGTGCCAGCAGCCGACTTAGTGGATACTCCTACAATGAGCAGTTCTTC.

The V gene is TRBV11-1, the J gene TRBJ2-5, with a tentative D call TRBD1 (5 bases). This CDR3 region has 13 residues. Germline CDR1 SGHAT, CDR2 FQDESV (reference sequence). V was trimmed by 5 bases and J by 1 base, leaving 8 bases between them. CDR3 sequence: CASSAQGQETQYF. In nucleotides, the CDR3 is TGTGCCAGCAGCGCCCAGGGCCAAGAGACCCAGTACTTC.

The chain uses TRBV9 and TRBJ2-7; 8 bases map to TRBD1. Germline V gene data show CDR1 as SGDLS and CDR2 as YYNGEE. CDR3 length: 15 residues. V shed 4 bases, J shed 1 base, and the junction held 7 bases outside the gene matches. CDR3 loop: CASSKSGTGSYEQYF. In DNA form, the CDR3 reads TGTGCCAGCAGCAAATCCGGGACAGGTTCCTACGAGCAGTACTTC.

V usage is TRBV20-1 and J usage is TRBJ2-1, with D possibly matching TRBD2 (5 bases). Germline V CDR1 and CDR2: DFQATT, SNEGSKA (reference sequence). The CDR3 is 11 residues long. V lost 7 bases and J 10 bases, leaving 14 bases between the germline ends. CDR3 nucleotide sequence: TGCAGTGGGACTGGAAAGGTGGAGCAGTTCTTC. This sequence encodes CSGTGKVEQFF.

The J gene is TRBJ2-3, the V gene TRBV9; TRBD2 might be the D (6 bases). Germline V lookup: CDR1 SGDLS, CDR2 YYNGEE. The CDR3 is 15 residues long. V was shortened by 1 base and J by 4 bases, with 13 bases between the two germline ends. The CDR3 nucleotides read TGTGCCAGCAGCGTAACGGGAGTGAAGGCAGATACGCAGTATTTT. This sequence encodes CASSVTGVKADTQYF.

This clone has just a few counts. This chain uses TRBV6-1 with TRBJ2-3; 10 nucleotides align to TRBD2. Germline CDR1 reads MNHNS; CDR2 reads SASEGT. This CDR3 is 16 amino acids long. V was pared by 2 bases and J by 2 bases, with 4 bases of the junction left unmatched. The CDR3 DNA reads TGTGCCAGCAGTGAAAGTCTAGCGGGGGCCACAGATACGCAGTATTTT. Translation: CASSESLAGATDTQYF.

The rearrangement joins TRBV5-1 to TRBJ2-2; 7 nucleotides line up with TRBD2. This CDR3 spans 14 amino acids. The V gene's germline CDR1 is SGHRS and CDR2 YFSETQ. Germline trimming cut 7 bases from V and 5 bases from J; bases unmatched to any gene: 8. The CDR3 protein is CASGRTGGTGELFF. The CDR3 DNA follows: TGCGCCAGCGGAAGGACGGGAGGAACCGGGGAGCTGTTTTTT.

The chain recombines TRBV28 with TRBJ1-1, with D possibly being TRBD1 (6 bases). Germline-derived CDR1 and CDR2 are MDHEN and SYDVKM. This CDR3 spans 13 amino acids. Trimming stripped 11 bases from V and 1 base from J, with 14 bases between. CDR3 DNA sequence: TGTGCCTGCACAGGGTCGGGGAACACTGAAGCTTTCTTT. Translation: CACTGSGNTEAFF.

The V and J genes are TRBV12-5 and TRBJ2-5; 7 positions match TRBD1. With V trimmed by 3 bases and J by 5 bases, 6 bases remained unmatched. Germline values: CDR1 LGHNT, CDR2 FRNRAP. This CDR3 has 14 amino acids. CDR3 nucleotides: TGTGCTAGTGGTTTCGGGACAGCGAAGGAGACCCAGTACTTC. Amino acids: CASGFGTAKETQYF.

This chain joins TRBV3-1 (or the pseudogene TRBV3-2) and TRBJ1-6; 8 bases agree with TRBD1. J lost 0 bases, V lost 5 bases, and 9 bases had no gene match. From germline, CDR1 is LGHDT and CDR2 YNNKEL (reference sequence). The CDR3 covers 18 residues. The CDR3 nucleotides read TGTGCCAGCAGCTACCTCCGGGACAGGAGCTCCTATAATTCACCCCTCCACTTT. Translated: CASSYLRDRSSYNSPLHF.